Sequencing of this TCR beta chain was carried out in a study of OX40 agonist ivuxolimab in advanced cancers. Assay: immunoSEQ multiplex PCR; the TCRdb copy retains only in-frame clones and omits some. The sample lists about 66,000 clones, 80% to 90% occurring once. Germline V gene lookup returns CDR1 LNHNV and CDR2 YYDKDF (reference sequence). Trimming stripped 3 bases from V and 7 bases from J, with 9 bases between. The CDR3 loop spans 12 amino acids. The V gene is TRBV15, the J gene TRBJ1-2; the D is unclear. Sequencing was performed on CD4+ or CD8+ T cells sorted from blood, taken in a trial of the OX40 agonist ivuxolimab. The sequence derives from an adult with an advanced solid tumor such as melanoma, head and neck, liver or kidney cancer. The CDR3 bases are TGTGCCACCAGCAGGGGTGAAGGTGGCTACACCTTC. As protein: CATSRGEGGYTF.